This T cell receptor beta chain came from a study of blood T cell repertoires in COVID-19. Assay used: immunoSEQ multiplex PCR; TCRdb lists only in-frame clones, some missing. The sample records around 97,000 clones, 80% to 90% being singletons. This clonotype was obtained from a human donor in a cohort sampled during active COVID-19. Input material: peripheral blood.

As DNA, the CDR3 is TGTGCCAGCAGCTTAAGCGGGAGGGAGGAGACCCAGTACTTC. Protein product: CASSLSGREETQYF. This chain connects TRBV7-2 to TRBJ2-5; 10 nucleotides match TRBD2. The germline gives CDR1 SGHTA, CDR2 FQGNSA. The V and J ends lost 2 bases and 5 bases, in that order; junction bases with no gene match: 2. This CDR3 is 14 amino acids long.